A selection of T cell receptor beta chains follows, all from one sample in a study of blood T cell repertoires in COVID-19. Method: immunoSEQ multiplex PCR; TCRdb's copy keeps in-frame clones and lacks some. The sample contains approximately 130,000 clones, approximately 87% of which appear only once. The sample comprised peripheral blood. The receptors shown here come from a man aged 50 to 60 with active COVID-19. CDR3s include the opening cysteine and the closing phenylalanine or tryptophan. The D gene is left open where the match is weak. Part of the rows lack a size; the others show once, few, many or a class for expanded clones.

D gene,clone size,J gene,V gene,CDR3 protein,CDR3 DNA
TRBD1,-,TRBJ1-1,TRBV29-1,CSVERSGTGNTEAFF,TGCAGCGTTGAAAGATCCGGGACAGGGAACACTGAAGCTTTCTTT
TRBD2,-,TRBJ2-3,TRBV19,CASSLAGGTDTQYF,TGTGCCAGTAGTTTAGCGGGGGGCACAGATACGCAGTATTTT
TRBD2,-,TRBJ2-3,TRBV3-1/TRBV3-2,CASSLRRGGTDTQYF,TGTGCCAGCAGCCTAAGGCGGGGGGGTACAGATACGCAGTATTTT
-,-,TRBJ1-1,TRBV5-4,CASRGGDRETFF,TGTGCCAGCAGGGGGGGGGACCGGGAAACTTTCTTT
-,-,TRBJ1-3,TRBV5-4,CASSLSGSSGNTIYF,TGTGCCAGCAGCTTGAGTGGGAGCTCTGGAAACACCATATATTTT
TRBD1,-,TRBJ2-7,TRBV19,CASSGQGAVYEQYF,TGTGCCAGTAGTGGGCAGGGGGCGGTATACGAGCAGTACTTC
-,once,TRBJ1-1,TRBV7-9,CASSTRQNTEAFF,TGTGCCAGCAGCACCCGACAGAACACTGAAGCTTTCTTT
-,-,TRBJ2-2,TRBV5-1,CASSLAHRTTNTGELFF,TGCGCCAGCAGCTTGGCCCACAGGACGACGAACACCGGGGAGCTGTTTTTT
-,-,TRBJ2-3,TRBV3-1/TRBV3-2,CASSHKRTFADTQYF,TGTGCCAGCAGCCACAAGCGAACGTTCGCAGATACGCAGTATTTT
TRBD1,-,TRBJ1-5,TRBV7-9,CASSSAGGGGNQPQHF,TGTGCCAGCAGCTCCGCAGGGGGCGGTGGCAATCAGCCCCAGCATTTT
-,-,TRBJ2-2,TRBV19,CASTAGLLSGELFF,TGTGCCAGTACTGCGGGGCTCCTGTCCGGGGAGCTGTTTTTT
TRBD2,-,TRBJ2-3,TRBV9,CASSAGTSRHTDTQYF,TGTGCCAGCAGCGCCGGGACTAGCCGACACACAGATACGCAGTATTTT
TRBD2,-,TRBJ2-7,TRBV11-1,CASSFDSRGGKYF,TGTGCCAGCAGCTTCGATTCTAGGGGAGGGAAGTACTTC
-,-,TRBJ2-3,TRBV4-2,CASSQPRGKDTQYF,TGTGCCAGCAGCCAACCCCGGGGGAAGGATACGCAGTATTTT
TRBD1,-,TRBJ1-6,TRBV5-1,CASSRGQGDSYNSPLHF,TGCGCCAGCAGCCGCGGACAGGGGGACTCCTATAATTCACCCCTCCACTTT
-,-,TRBJ1-3,TRBV5-1,CASSFRQDPGNTIYF,TGCGCCAGCAGCTTTAGACAGGACCCTGGAAACACCATATATTTT
-,-,TRBJ2-7,TRBV29-1,CSVQRDSTYEQYF,TGCAGCGTTCAACGGGACTCAACCTACGAGCAGTACTTC
-,-,TRBJ2-1,TRBV4-1,CASSQRRGVDEQFF,TGCGCCAGCAGCCAGCGCAGGGGGGTCGATGAGCAGTTCTTC
-,-,TRBJ1-2,TRBV27,CASSLLAGANYGYTF,TGTGCCAGCAGTTTATTGGCAGGTGCTAACTATGGCTACACCTTC
-,-,TRBJ1-2,TRBV7-2,CASSHDPRDGYTF,TGTGCCAGCAGCCACGACCCGAGGGATGGCTACACCTTC
-,-,TRBJ1-4,TRBV5-1,CASSFAGHSNEKLFF,TGCGCCAGCAGCTTCGCAGGACACTCAAATGAAAAACTGTTTTTT
TRBD2,-,TRBJ2-7,TRBV5-6,CASSFTGLAGDEQYF,TGTGCCAGCAGCTTTACCGGACTAGCGGGGGATGAGCAGTACTTC
-,-,TRBJ1-4,TRBV2,CASLLSSVNEKLFF,TGTGCCAGCCTTCTCTCCTCAGTAAATGAAAAACTGTTTTTT
TRBD2,-,TRBJ2-1,TRBV4-1,CASSQDLGGTLYNEQFF,TGCGCCAGCAGCCAAGATTTGGGAGGGACTCTCTACAATGAGCAGTTCTTC
-,-,TRBJ1-1,TRBV18,CASSPSGDTEAFF,TGTGCCAGCTCACCATCGGGGGACACTGAAGCTTTCTTT
TRBD1,-,TRBJ2-7,TRBV5-1,CASSSGTGLYEQYF,TGCGCCAGCAGCTCCGGGACAGGTCTCTACGAGCAGTACTTC
-,medium-sized,TRBJ1-4,TRBV7-2,CASSLSAGTTNEKLFF,TGTGCCAGCAGCTTATCAGCGGGGACAACTAATGAAAAACTGTTTTTT
-,-,TRBJ1-4,TRBV2,CASSEIGEYNEKLFF,TGTGCCAGCAGTGAAATTGGAGAGTATAATGAAAAACTGTTTTTT
TRBD2,-,TRBJ2-7,TRBV7-2,CASSRLVSSGGNGIDF,TGTGCCAGCAGCCGCCTCGTCTCTAGCGGGGGGAATGGGATAGACTTC
TRBD1,-,TRBJ2-1,TRBV19,CASSIRDSSYNEQFF,TGTGCCAGTAGTATCCGGGACAGCTCCTACAATGAGCAGTTCTTC
TRBD2,-,TRBJ2-5,TRBV6-6,CASSPASRLALYQETQYF,TGTGCCAGCAGTCCTGCCTCTAGACTAGCTTTGTACCAAGAGACCCAGTACTTC
TRBD1,few,TRBJ1-2,TRBV5-1,CASSPTGDRNYGYTF,TGCGCCAGCAGCCCGACAGGGGACCGCAACTATGGCTACACCTTC
-,-,TRBJ2-3,TRBV3-1/TRBV3-2,CASSQGRDWGKDTQYF,TGTGCCAGCAGCCAGGGTCGGGACTGGGGCAAAGATACGCAGTATTTT
TRBD1,-,TRBJ1-5,TRBV5-6,CASSLVPGGRGNQPQHF,TGTGCCAGCAGCTTGGTTCCAGGGGGCCGAGGCAATCAGCCCCAGCATTTT
-,once,TRBJ1-1,TRBV5-4,CASSLAGRGWGTEAFF,TGTGCCAGCAGCTTGGCCGGCAGGGGTTGGGGGACTGAAGCTTTCTTT
TRBD2,-,TRBJ2-2,TRBV9,CASSTSSGASTGELFF,TGTGCCAGCAGCACCTCTAGCGGGGCCAGCACCGGGGAGCTGTTTTTT
TRBD1,-,TRBJ1-6,TRBV5-1,CASSLLGDRGNSPLHF,TGCGCCAGCAGCTTGTTAGGGGACAGGGGGAATTCACCCCTCCACTTT
-,few,TRBJ2-7,TRBV10-1,CASSESLAGGSYEQYF,TGCGCCAGCAGTGAGTCGTTGGCAGGGGGGTCCTACGAGCAGTACTTC
TRBD1,-,TRBJ2-7,TRBV10-3,CAISPRQGTNLTYEQYF,TGTGCCATCAGCCCACGACAGGGCACAAATTTAACCTACGAGCAGTACTTC
-,few,TRBJ1-5,TRBV5-1,CASSLDRNQPQHF,TGCGCCAGCAGCTTGGACAGGAATCAGCCCCAGCATTTT
-,-,TRBJ2-5,TRBV28,CASSLSGGYQETQYF,TGTGCCAGCAGCCTATCAGGGGGGTACCAAGAGACCCAGTACTTC
-,-,TRBJ2-7,TRBV5-6,CASSFSGTSAYYEQYF,TGTGCCAGCAGCTTCTCCGGGACATCGGCCTACTACGAGCAGTACTTC
-,-,TRBJ1-1,TRBV7-2,CASSPRPGTEAFF,TGTGCCAGCAGCCCCCGACCGGGGACAGAAGCTTTCTTT
-,-,TRBJ1-2,TRBV29-1,CSVGDGQGNYGYTF,TGCAGCGTTGGTGACGGCCAGGGTAACTATGGCTACACCTTC
-,-,TRBJ2-5,TRBV9,CASSVGPGGGTRQETQYF,TGTGCCAGCAGCGTCGGTCCGGGCGGGGGCACCCGGCAAGAGACCCAGTACTTC
TRBD1,-,TRBJ1-2,TRBV12-5,CASGFLLQGATNYGYTF,TGTGCTAGTGGTTTTTTACTTCAGGGGGCCACCAACTATGGCTACACCTTC